One sample yielded the 31 T cell receptor beta chains listed below, sequenced in a study of blood T cells in healthy people across ages (dated by TCRdb to between 2015 and 2016). The library was made by 5' RACE. TCRdb names Illumina HiSeq 2500 as the instrument used. A second PCR of roughly 6 to 11 cycles was run with a J-beta primer mix and a sample-barcoded 5' primer. TCRdb trimmed public reads at Q25 via fastp, called clones via MiXCR and kept in-frame beta chains. Under each unique CDR3 protein, matching rows form one entry showing the most common genes and DNA. The sample contains about 1,600,000 distinct CDR3 sequences, about 43% of them found a single time. Together, the top ten hold 7% to 9% of the sample. The sample consisted of blood. These TCRs come from a woman aged 18-29 years in good health.

The J gene is TRBJ1-1, the V gene TRBV18; D gene uncertain. The CDR3 covers 14 residues. Germline CDR1 reads KGHSH; CDR2 reads LQKENI. Trimming shortened V by 2 bases and J by 8 bases, and 15 bases separated the two germline ends. The DNA of the CDR3 is TGTGCCAGCTCACCAGTTCCTCAATCGGAGGAAGCTTTCTTT. Encoded protein: CASSPVPQSEEAFF. The full variable domain, with the rest looked up from reference TRBV18 and TRBJ1-1, is NAGVMQNPRHLVRRRGQEARLRCSPMKGHSHVYWYRQLPEEGLKFMVYLQKENIIDESGMPKERFSAEFPKEGPSILRIQQVVRGDSAAYFCASSPVPQSEEAFFGQGTRLTVV.

Remarks on this clonotype: A clone one base away is much larger, so this may be a read error. V gene TRBV29-1 combines with J gene TRBJ2-1, with D unresolved. Germline V CDR1 and CDR2: SQVTM, ANQGSEA. This CDR3 is 11 amino acids long. V lost 1 base and J lost 8, with 6 bases in between. The CDR3 DNA reads TGCAGCGTTGAAGGGTGCGATGAGCAGTTCTTC. Its translation is CSVEGCDEQFF.

This clonotype occurred many times. In DNA form, the CDR3 reads TGTGCCAGCAGTTCCGGACTAGCGGGCTCCTACAATGAGCAGTTCTTC. Encoded protein: CASSSGLAGSYNEQFF. The chain uses TRBV12-3 or TRBV12-4 and TRBJ2-1; 11 bases map to TRBD2. With V trimmed by 4 bases and J by 0 bases, 2 bases remained unmatched. This CDR3 has 16 amino acids.

V and J are TRBV11-2 and TRBJ2-5; D tentatively reads TRBD1 or TRBD2 (5 bases each). Trimming left V 7 bases short and J 5 bases short, with 14 bases between. The CDR3 loop spans 13 amino acids. Germline V CDR1 and CDR2: SGHAT, FQNNGV. CDR3: CASTLGVAETQYF. The DNA of the CDR3 is TGTGCCAGCACCTTGGGGGTCGCGGAGACCCAGTACTTC.

The chain has TRBV10-3 and TRBJ2-6; 7 bases agree with TRBD1. CDR1 is ENHRY and CDR2 is SYGVKD in the germline V gene. This CDR3 has 14 residues. Unmatched junction bases numbered 0, after V lost 5 bases and J lost 2 bases. The CDR3 here is CAISTGAGANVLTF. DNA for the CDR3: TGTGCCATCAGTACAGGGGCTGGGGCCAACGTCCTGACTTTC.

This clonotype was counted a few times. DNA of the CDR3: TGCAGCGTTGAAGTCTCGACAGGGCCATATGGCTACACCTTC. Translated: CSVEVSTGPYGYTF. This chain joins TRBV29-1 and TRBJ1-2, with TRBD1 matching 7 bases. Germline CDR1 and CDR2: SQVTM and ANQGSEA. This CDR3 has 14 residues. V lost 1 base to trimming and J lost 5 bases; unmatched junction nucleotides: 7.

In its sample, this clonotype was seen a few times. The V call is TRBV6-1, the J call TRBJ2-5; TRBD1 is a possible D gene (5 bases). The CDR3 length is 14 residues. V lost 1 base and J lost 5, with 11 bases in between. CDR1 is MNHNS, CDR2 SASEGT, per germline. The CDR3 bases are TGTGCCAGCAGTGAAGTGGGGCGCGGTGAGACCCAGTACTTC. Translated, it gives CASSEVGRGETQYF.

The chain carries TRBV5-4 and TRBJ2-7; D may be TRBD2 (6 bases). The germline V gene has CDR1 SGHNT and CDR2 YYREEE (reference sequence). V lost 0 bases to trimming and J lost 7 bases, with 14 bases between them. This CDR3 contains 14 residues. In DNA form, the CDR3 reads TGTGCCAGCAGCTTGGGGAGGGAAAGAGGTGAGCAGTACTTC. Amino acids: CASSLGRERGEQYF.

This clonotype was counted between two and nine times. This chain connects TRBV4-1 to TRBJ2-7; TRBD1 aligns across 11 bases. This CDR3 contains 15 residues. Germline CDR1 reads MGHRA; CDR2 reads YSYEKL. V lost 3 bases and J lost 3; bases outside the gene matches: 4. The CDR3 DNA is TGCGCCAGCAGCCACCTGGGACAGGGGGACTACGAGCAGTACTTC. This gives the protein CASSHLGQGDYEQYF.

The chain employs TRBV29-1 and TRBJ2-1; TRBD1 matches 8 bases. The germline CDR1 and CDR2 sequences are SQVTM and ANQGSEA. Trimming took 7 bases from V and 6 from J; bases not matched to a gene: 8. The CDR3 length is 13 residues. CDR3 in amino acids: CSAKDRVPNEQFF. The DNA for the CDR3 is TGCAGCGCCAAGGACAGGGTCCCCAATGAGCAGTTCTTC.

This clonotype was counted only a few times. This chain uses TRBV6-2 or TRBV6-3 with TRBJ2-7, with 8 bases fitting TRBD1. Germline CDR1 and CDR2: MNHEY and SVGEGT. The CDR3 totals 14 residues. Germline trimming cut 2 bases from V and 4 bases from J; bases unmatched to any gene: 4. CDR3 loop: CASSYEQGAYEQYF. Written as DNA, the CDR3 is TGTGCCAGCAGTTACGAGCAGGGGGCGTACGAGCAGTACTTC.

The chain combines TRBV7-9 with TRBJ2-1; no clear D gene. Germline-derived CDR1 and CDR2 are SEHNR and FQNEAQ (reference sequence). This CDR3 has 15 amino acids. Trimming shortened V by 3 bases and J by 2 bases, and 11 bases separated the two germline ends. The CDR3 protein is CASSLGRQPYNEQFF. DNA for the CDR3: TGTGCCAGCAGCTTGGGCAGGCAACCCTACAATGAGCAGTTCTTC.

V is TRBV7-2 and J is TRBJ2-1; D may be TRBD1 (5 bases). The CDR3 loop spans 17 amino acids. Germline lookup yields CDR1 SGHTA and CDR2 FQGNSA. Deletions cut 5 bases from V and 0 bases from J, with 17 bases between. The CDR3 is CASSRVRGPSSYNEQFF. In DNA form, the CDR3 reads TGTGCCAGCAGCCGAGTAAGGGGCCCAAGCTCCTACAATGAGCAGTTCTTC.

As regards this clonotype: Germline is not matched at one junction end, which may reflect a read error. This chain links TRBV24-1 with TRBJ1-1; 7 bases are shared with TRBD1. The CDR3 covers 15 residues. Germline values: CDR1 KGHDR, CDR2 SFDVKD. CDR3 sequence: CATSERGPGNTKAFF. DNA for the CDR3: TGTGCCACCAGTGAGAGGGGGCCGGGGAACACTAAAGCTTTCTTT.

The CDR3 coding sequence is TGTGCCAGCAGTGGCCGTGGGACTAGCACCAATGAGCAGTTCTTC. It codes for CASSGRGTSTNEQFF. The V gene is TRBV27, the J gene TRBJ2-1, with 9 bases fitting TRBD2. The CDR3 is 15 amino acids. The germline V gene encodes CDR1 MNHEY and CDR2 SMNVEV (reference sequence). The junction had 8 bases not matched to a gene; V was cut back by 5 bases and J by 6 bases.

About this clonotype itself: The junction differs from germline at one of its ends, possibly a read error. This chain links TRBV20-1 with TRBJ2-5; 8 nucleotides agree with TRBD2. This CDR3 has 14 amino acids. The germline CDR1 and CDR2 sequences are DFQATT and SNEGSKA (reference sequence). CDR3 residues: CSAPGRLASETHYF. CDR3 DNA: TGCAGTGCTCCCGGGAGACTAGCGAGCGAGACCCATTACTTC.

This clonotype was seen only a few times. The CDR3 coding sequence is TGTGCCAGCAGCCAACCGGGACCTAGCTCCTACGAGCAGTACTTC. It yields the protein CASSQPGPSSYEQYF. The rearrangement links TRBV11-2 to TRBJ2-7; either TRBD1 or TRBD2 may fit D (5 bases each). The CDR3 is made up of 15 amino acids. V was cut by 5 bases and J by 0 bases, with 14 bases left in between. The germline V gene has CDR1 SGHAT and CDR2 FQNNGV.

This clonotype was counted at least ten times. CDR3 nucleotides: TGTGCCAGCAGCTCCCCGGGCTCCTACAATGAGCAGTTCTTC. This encodes CASSSPGSYNEQFF. This chain connects TRBV28 to TRBJ2-1; D gene uncertain. The CDR3 spans 14 residues. CDR1 is MDHEN, CDR2 SYDVKM, per germline. Deletions cut 6 bases from V and 0 bases from J, with 9 bases between.

This clonotype came up once. This chain connects TRBV6-5 to TRBJ2-7; D is possibly TRBD1 (5 bases). CDR3 length: 12 amino acids. Germline V gene data show CDR1 as MNHEY and CDR2 as SVGAGI. V was shortened by 6 bases and J by 10 bases, with 16 bases between the two germline ends. The CDR3 DNA follows: TGTGCCAGCAGCAAGGGGCAGGGATTTCAGTACTTC. It codes for CASSKGQGFQYF.

This clonotype turned up a few times. The chain employs TRBV27 and TRBJ2-7; D is perhaps TRBD1 (6 bases). This CDR3 contains 14 residues. Trimming took 4 bases from V and 2 from J, leaving 12 bases between them. Germline values: CDR1 MNHEY, CDR2 SMNVEV (reference sequence). The CDR3 region has the DNA TGTGCCAGCAGTTCAGGACAGTTAACCTACGAGCAGTACTTC. This translates into CASSSGQLTYEQYF.

This clonotype was recorded at least ten times. This chain connects TRBV6-5 to TRBJ2-7; the D is unclear. Germline values: CDR1 MNHEY, CDR2 SVGAGI. V lost 5 bases and J 4 bases, leaving 9 bases between the germline ends. The CDR3 has 12 amino acids. The CDR3 coding sequence is TGTGCCAGCAGTCCTGGTGGGTACGAGCAGTACTTC. Protein sequence: CASSPGGYEQYF.

The rearrangement uses TRBV7-9 and TRBJ2-1; the D gene is possibly TRBD1 (6 bases). Germline loops: CDR1 SEHNR, CDR2 FQNEAQ (reference sequence). This CDR3 contains 16 residues. The germline V and J ends were trimmed by 5 bases and 8 bases, with 22 bases remaining between them. CDR3 sequence reads: CASSVPQGRAEDEQFF. In DNA form, the CDR3 reads TGTGCCAGCAGCGTCCCACAGGGTAGGGCGGAAGATGAGCAGTTCTTC.

Concerning this clonotype itself: Possible read error: a much larger clone is one base away. The rearrangement joins TRBV29-1 to TRBJ2-3; D could derive from TRBD1 or TRBD2 (6 bases each). Trimming removed 7 bases from V and 4 bases from J, with 12 bases in between. Germline values: CDR1 SQVTM, CDR2 ANQGSEA. CDR3 length: 12 amino acids. This CDR3 is CSEGDLADTQYF. DNA for the CDR3: TGCAGCGAGGGGGACTTGGCAGATACGCAGTATTTT.

Written as DNA, the CDR3 is TGTGCCAGCACCTCTGGTACAACTAGCACAGATACGCAGTATTTT. Residues: CASTSGTTSTDTQYF. The gene calls are TRBV27 and TRBJ2-3, with D unclear. Germline V gene sequence: CDR1 MNHEY, CDR2 SMNVEV (reference sequence). The CDR3 extends over 15 amino acids. V was trimmed by 7 bases and J by 0 bases, leaving 14 bases between them.

The chain couples TRBV20-1 to TRBJ2-4, with 9 bases that match TRBD2. The end of the DNA is better explained by TRBJ2-7, so the J call may be wrong. The CDR3 length is 13 residues. The germline gives CDR1 DFQATT, CDR2 SNEGSKA (reference sequence). The CDR3 here is CSARLADAYEQYF. In nucleotides, the CDR3 is TGCAGTGCGAGACTAGCGGACGCCTACGAGCAGTACTTC.

The chain is built from TRBV5-1 and TRBJ2-1; 7 bases align to TRBD1. This CDR3 has 15 residues. Germline lookup yields CDR1 SGHRS and CDR2 YFSETQ. V gave up 1 base and J gave up 4 bases; unmatched junction bases: 5. The CDR3, as DNA: TGCGCCAGCAGCTTGTGGGGGACAGAATACAATGAGCAGTTCTTC. Translation gives CASSLWGTEYNEQFF. Based on the CDR3 plus reference TRBV5-1 and TRBJ2-1, the full variable domain is KAGVTQTPRYLIKTRGQQVTLSCSPISGHRSVSWYQQTPGQGLQFLFEYFSETQRNKGNFPGRFSGRQFSNSRSEMNVSTLELGDSALYLCASSLWGTEYNEQFFGPGTRLTVL.

This clonotype occurred a few times. The chain joins TRBV18 to TRBJ2-2; D gene unclear. Trimming took off 2 bases at V and 4 bases at J, with 2 bases between the two ends. The CDR3 has 12 residues. Germline assignment: CDR1 KGHSH and CDR2 LQKENI. The CDR3 DNA sequence: TGTGCCAGCTCACCAGCCACCGGGGAGCTGTTTTTT. The encoded protein is CASSPATGELFF.

A word on this clonotype: One junction end disagrees with the germline gene, perhaps due to a read error. CDR3 amino acids: CASSVALPYNEQFF. CDR3 in DNA: TGTGCCAGCAGCGTAGCGCTGCCCTACAATGAGCAGTTCTTC. This chain joins TRBV7-9 and TRBJ2-1; D perhaps matches TRBD2 (5 bases). CDR1 is SEHNR and CDR2 is FQNEAQ in the germline V gene (reference sequence). This CDR3 is built from 14 residues.

This clonotype came up a few times. V and J are TRBV20-1 and TRBJ2-3; possibly TRBD1 or TRBD2 for D (5 bases each). CDR3 length: 16 amino acids. Deletions cut 1 base from V and 6 bases from J, with 20 bases between. Germline V gives CDR1 DFQATT, CDR2 SNEGSKA (reference sequence). CDR3 bases: TGCAGTGCTAGAGGCTCACGGGGACCGACTTGGGATACGCAGTATTTT. It is translated as CSARGSRGPTWDTQYF.

The chain joins TRBV5-1 to TRBJ2-5; 7 bases match TRBD1. The CDR3 is 13 amino acids. Losses at the gene ends were 3 bases for V and 3 bases for J; bases not matched to a gene: 2. Per the germline V gene, CDR1 is SGHRS and CDR2 is YFSETQ. The DNA for the CDR3 is TGCGCCAGCAGCTGCGACAGGGAAGAGACCCAGTACTTC. Its translation is CASSCDREETQYF.

This chain joins TRBV3-1 and TRBJ1-4; D is unclear. CDR1 LGHDT and CDR2 YNNKEL come from the germline V gene (reference sequence). The CDR3 length is 16 residues. V was clipped by 2 bases and J by 8 bases, with 18 bases between them. The CDR3 DNA reads TGTGCCAGCAGCCAACCCCGGGCCACCCCGGAGGAAAAACTGTTTTTT. The encoded protein is CASSQPRATPEEKLFF.